The clone carrying this TCR beta chain was seen only a few times. This entry is derived from a study of blood T cells in healthy people across ages. Using a J-beta primer mix together with a sample-barcoded 5' primer, a second PCR was run for roughly 6 to 12 cycles. TCRdb re-called the 5' RACE reads with MiXCR, one entry per CDR3 protein. Of hundreds of thousands of distinct CDR3 sequences listed, over 40% are singletons. This CDR3 region has 16 residues. CDR1 is MNHEY, CDR2 SMNVEV, per germline (reference sequence). J was trimmed by 3 bases and V by 6 bases; bases with no gene match: 6. Sample: blood. The TCR was taken from a man older than 75 in good health. This sequence joins TRBV27 and TRBJ2-3; 13 bases align to TRBD2. CDR3 in amino acids: CASRPRLAGGTDTQYF. Written as DNA, the CDR3 is TGTGCCAGCAGACCCCGACTAGCGGGGGGTACAGATACGCAGTATTTT.